The TCR beta chain described here comes from a study of a mutant IDH1 vaccine in newly diagnosed glioma (dated by TCRdb to the early 2020s). About the full investigation: Patients were given eight vaccinations, in weeks 1, 3, 5, 7, 11, 15, 19 and 23, which matched visits V03 through V10. In the chemotherapy-containing groups, vaccination started alongside temozolomide cycles, whereas in patients who had radiotherapy alone it started 4-6 weeks after radiotherapy. Of the roughly 31 treated patients, approximately 62% were male and about 40% were female, and the mean age was approximately 40 years. Prior to enrollment, standard therapy consisting of radiotherapy alone, temozolomide alone, or radiochemotherapy with temozolomide had been administered to patients, with the combination being received by most patients. Peripheral blood was drawn at six visits: V03 (baseline), V05, V07, V10, V12 and V13. For exploratory analyses, longitudinal TCRB deep sequencing was carried out in 25 to 30 treated patients wherever samples were available.

The CDR1 and CDR2 encoded by the germline V gene are SNHLY and FYNNEI. V is clipped by 5 bases and J by 5 bases, and the sequence between their germline boundaries is 18 bases long. Reading from cysteine to phenylalanine, the CDR3 counts 15 amino acids. Here the CDR3 DNA is all that survives: 45 bases in frame from base 1. Libraries were prepared through the immunoSEQ multiplex PCR assay. Rearranged TCR beta chain sequences were amplified using the hsTCRB Kit according to the manufacturer's protocol. An Illumina MiSeq was used to sequence the TCRB libraries. Concerning the study's data processing: The kit vendor's proprietary platform handled demultiplexing, trimming and gene mapping. Here the immuneACCESS table is served through TCRdb, limited to in-frame sequences with V and J called. Missing clones are a known gap in these copies; in checked studies unresolved V genes cover under half, and the rest lacks a known reason. Clonal size and the V and J genes are those of that table, whereas D and trimming came from the DNA. The sample table holds fewer than 75,000 clones, of which about 88% were seen once. Approximately 8.3% of the sample lies in the top ten.

Taken with the paper, the label for time point translates to: week 11, during vaccination. Each vaccine dose, consisting of 300 ug of a 20-mer mutant IDH1 peptide in Montanide, was administered subcutaneously with topical imiquimod. Donors had newly diagnosed WHO grade 3 or 4 IDH1-mutant astrocytomas with loss of nuclear ATRX. The samples were drawn from NOA16, a multicentre, single-arm, open-label phase I trial in Germany that tested a mutant IDH1 peptide vaccine in humans for the first time. Genomic DNA for TCRB sequencing was extracted from EDTA blood using the DNeasy Blood and Tissue Kit. The table lists this clone with a few counts. Its recognized antigen is unknown. Nothing much larger sits one base from this clone, and base qualities are not available. The paper as a whole reports these results and caveats: The authors stated that sample limitations prevented analyses of patient blood samples from being reproduced. Changes in the top peripheral T cell clonotypes picked up by TCRB sequencing did not appear to be linked to pseudoprogression. PBMC samples for TCRB deep sequencing were selected based on availability. Vaccine-induced immune responses across multiple MHC alleles were detected in approximately 93% of patients.

This chain joins TRBV2 to TRBJ1-1, and TRBD1 may be the D gene, going by 5 matching bases. The starting material was PBMCs, obtained from a glioma patient whose treatment included an IDH1 peptide vaccine. The TCR comes from a woman aged 45-65 years with glioma. The bases are TGTGCCAGCAGTCCTCTAGCAGGGATCAATACTGAAGCTTTCTTT. This translates into CASSPLAGINTEAFF.